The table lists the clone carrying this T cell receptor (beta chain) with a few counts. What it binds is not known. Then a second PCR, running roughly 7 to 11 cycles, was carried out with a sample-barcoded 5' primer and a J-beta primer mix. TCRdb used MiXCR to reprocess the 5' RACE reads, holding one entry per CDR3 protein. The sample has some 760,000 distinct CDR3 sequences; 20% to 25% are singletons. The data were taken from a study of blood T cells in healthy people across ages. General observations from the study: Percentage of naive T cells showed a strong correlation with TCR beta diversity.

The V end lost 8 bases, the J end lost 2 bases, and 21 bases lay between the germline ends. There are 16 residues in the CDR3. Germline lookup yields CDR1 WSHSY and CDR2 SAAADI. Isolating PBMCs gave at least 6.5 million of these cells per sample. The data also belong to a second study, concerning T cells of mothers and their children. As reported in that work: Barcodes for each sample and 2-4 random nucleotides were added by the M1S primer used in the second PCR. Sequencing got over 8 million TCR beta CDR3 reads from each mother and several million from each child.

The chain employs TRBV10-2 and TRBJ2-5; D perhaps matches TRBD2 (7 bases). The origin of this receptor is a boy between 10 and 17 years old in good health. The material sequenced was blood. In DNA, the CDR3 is TGCGCCAGCGCCCCGGTGGGGGGGGCCCTTCAAGAGACCCAGTACTTC. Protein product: CASAPVGGALQETQYF.